Sequencing of this T cell receptor beta chain was carried out in a study of CD8+CD57+ T cells in acquired aplastic anemia. Turning to the study itself: Average DNA yield from sorted CD4+ and CD8+ cells was approximately 3 ug.

Genomic DNA provided the template from which TCR beta VDJ and CDR3 profiles were obtained. From the reads, TCRdb called clonotypes with MiXCR, one entry per CDR3 protein. The data show about 160,000 distinct CDR3 sequences, with roughly 45% seen just once and 1.1% held by the top ten. The sample was sorted CD4+, CD8+, or CD8+CD57+ T cells (not recorded which) from PBMCs. The TCR sequence derives from a human donor in good health.

CDR3 residues: CASSPHFSGFSYEQYF. DNA of the CDR3: TGTGCCAGCAGCCCCCATTTCTCAGGGTTCTCCTACGAGCAGTACTTC. This rearrangement joins TRBV5-6 to TRBJ2-7; a weak D match, TRBD1 (5 bases). This CDR3 is built from 16 residues. Germline V lookup: CDR1 SGHDT, CDR2 YYEEEE. V was pared by 4 bases and J by 0 bases, with 17 bases between.